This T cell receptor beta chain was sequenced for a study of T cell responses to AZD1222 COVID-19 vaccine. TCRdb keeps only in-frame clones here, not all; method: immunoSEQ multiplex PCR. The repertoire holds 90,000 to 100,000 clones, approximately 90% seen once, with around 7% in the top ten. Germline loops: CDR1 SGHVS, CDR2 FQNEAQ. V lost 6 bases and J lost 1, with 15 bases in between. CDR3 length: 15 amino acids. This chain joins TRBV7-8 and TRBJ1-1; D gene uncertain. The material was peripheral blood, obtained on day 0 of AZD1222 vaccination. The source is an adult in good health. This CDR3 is CASRRGYRENTEAFF. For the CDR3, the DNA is TGTGCCAGCAGGAGAGGGTACAGAGAGAACACTGAAGCTTTCTTT. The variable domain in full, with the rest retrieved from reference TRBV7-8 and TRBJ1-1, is GAGVSQSPRYKVAKRGQDVALRCDPISGHVSLFWYQQALGQGPEFLTYFQNEAQLDKSGLPSDRFFAERPEGSVSTLKIQRTQQEDSAVYLCASRRGYRENTEAFFGQGTRLTVV.